Sequencing of this T cell receptor beta chain was carried out in a study of T cells in Graves' hyperthyroidism and ophthalmopathy. Study-level points and caveats: Appearing also in blood were most of the thyroid clonotypes expanded above 0.001. Ophthalmopathy was identified by the model a median around 6.9 months ahead of onset.

Newly diagnosed hyperthyroidism patients aged 18 to 65 years had disease lasting under 2 months. The study left out patients who had uncontrolled infection, other autoimmune disease, pregnancy or lactation. Researchers took RNA transcripts and amplified the TCR beta CDR3 regions from them. First-round RT-PCR targeting the TCR CDR3 was performed with the HTBI primer set. From the multiplex PCR reads, TCRdb called clonotypes with MiXCR, one entry per CDR3 protein. The sample has roughly 96,000 distinct CDR3 sequences; over 50% are singletons. Losses at the gene ends were 1 base for V and 2 bases for J; bases not matched to a gene: 5. The germline gives CDR1 SGHTA, CDR2 FQGNSA. CDR3 size: 15 residues. In regard to this clonotype: Its antigen is still unknown.

Source material: blood. The chain has TRBV7-2 and TRBJ2-7; the match to TRBD2 covers 7 bases. The sequence was obtained from a woman aged 40 to 49 with Graves' hyperthyroidism. DNA for the CDR3: TGTGCCAGCAGCTTAGACTTCGGGAGGACCTACGAGCAGTACTTC. Translating it yields CASSLDFGRTYEQYF.